This TCR beta chain was identified in a study of response to subunit inactivated influenza vaccine. In TCRdb, the RT-PCR reads were re-called with MiXCR into one record per CDR3 protein. The sample shows approximately 170,000 distinct CDR3 sequences, approximately 14% of them seen only once. This clonotype was observed a few times. Its antigen remains unknown. After removal of 3 bases from V and 3 bases from J, the junction contained 10 bases not matched to a gene. From germline, CDR1 is SGDLS and CDR2 YYNGEE. The CDR3 spans 16 residues. Study results and caveats: With each seasonal influenza vaccination, the authors suggested, few new T cells are recruited.

This receptor was identified in a man aged 50 or older who received an inactivated influenza vaccine. J is TRBJ2-3 and V is TRBV9; 7 bases align to TRBD2. The input for sequencing was CD8+ T cells sorted from PBMCs, taken about 5 days after vaccination. The CDR3 spells CASSDAREDTTDTQYF. Written as DNA, the CDR3 is TGTGCCAGCAGCGATGCCCGGGAGGACACAACAGATACGCAGTATTTT.